This TCR beta chain was sequenced for a study of beta chain features in type 1 diabetes (dated by TCRdb to between 2017 and 2018). Background for the entire study: Mean age, gender distribution, total cell number and subset yield did not differ between patients and healthy donors. A total of 107,917,701 sorted cells were examined across all samples, and a strong correlation was observed between cell number per subset and RNA yield. Regulatory and stem cell-like memory subsets were obtained from only 8 patients and roughly 8 healthy donors, while naive and central memory subsets were obtained from all 30 or so donors. In the study, TCRB repertoires of sorted circulating CD4+ T cell subsets from recently diagnosed type 1 diabetes patients were compared with those of matched healthy donors. Paper-wide results and their limitations: Only small numbers of individuals were included in the HLA sub-analyses, which left unresolved whether HLA type had any influence on TCRB rearrangement. The naive, central memory and regulatory TCRB repertoires appeared to resemble one another more closely among patients than among healthy donors. PCR might favor shorter templates, but patient and control samples were amplified and corrected together, so any skew would affect both groups equally. Because cDNA was sequenced instead of genomic DNA, activated cells with high expression could be over-represented, although the groups did not differ in activation or CD3 levels. At VDJ recombination sites, patients with type 1 diabetes made fewer insertions and deleted more nucleotides, a pattern implying thymic rearrangement abnormalities. A moderate but significant shortening of TCRB CDR3 length was observed in type 1 diabetes patients in all four CD4+ subsets.

Each donor gave one peripheral blood draw, approximately 110 mL on average, collected into heparinised tubes. Using a panel that included CD45RO, CCR7, CD25, CD127, CD95 and CD27, naive, central memory, regulatory and stem cell-like memory CD4+ T cells were sorted on a BD FACSAria II. A purity above 95% was achieved for all sorted populations. PBMCs were isolated right away by Lymphoprep density gradient centrifugation and were stained directly, without culture. To minimize batch effects, samples were stained and sorted in pairs, one healthy donor with one patient per experiment. The High Capacity cDNA Reverse Transcription Kit was used to reverse transcribe all of the isolated RNA, meaning that expressed TCRB transcripts were what got sequenced. Deep immunoSEQ sequencing was applied to naive, central memory and regulatory T cell samples, giving an average of roughly 3.3 million total reads per sample. Sorted cells were lysed in RLT buffer, and RNA was extracted using DNase-treated RNeasy Micro or Mini kits according to cell number. To prevent cross-contamination, each cell subset was processed individually, whereas patient and healthy donor samples were processed jointly. Using the immunoSEQ multiplex PCR, TCRB sequences were amplified from cDNA into 87-bp fragments spanning the CDR3 region. Amplicons were sequenced on the Illumina HiSeq platform. The study's processing was this. PCR bias was computationally corrected using synthetic template baselines, reads within Hamming distance 2 were collapsed, and singletons that could not be merged were discarded. Reads were aligned against IMGT to assign V, D and J genes, CDR3 length and insertions or deletions at six rearrangement sites. Clonotype counts were normalized to sorted cell number within each subset before computing true diversity and Gini coefficients with the tcR R package. The overlap coefficient, calculated on TCRB nucleotide sequences, was used to quantify repertoire sharing. Out-of-frame TCRB sequences from naive cells were analyzed as a proxy for the pre-selection repertoire. TCRdb carries this immuneACCESS record with in-frame sequences only. Its versions omit some clonotypes, under half of them owing to an unresolved V gene in the studies checked, with the rest unexplained. V, J and clone size are those of that table, while D and trimming were read from the DNA. A total of more than 250,000 clones appear in this sample, over 12% of them only once. Of the sample, roughly 0.015% falls within the top ten clones.

Notes on this clone: Its target antigen remains unknown. The sample holds no much larger clone one base away, and base qualities are not on file.

Trimming removed 5 bases from V and 2 bases from J, leaving 3 bases between the germline ends. CDR1 and CDR2 are drawn from the germline V gene: MDHEN, SYDVKM. Its CDR3 holds 11 amino acids, cysteine through phenylalanine. Only the CDR3 region is kept as DNA, spanning 33 bases read in frame from base 1. The sequence is built from TRBV28 and TRBJ1-1; the D gene cannot be named for sure. The sequence came from a man in his late teens or twenties with type 1 diabetes. The sequencing input was naive CD4+ T cells from blood. This specimen's cell subset or site label, interpreted: true naive CD4+ T cells. The CDR3 is CASSVNTEAFF. The nucleotides are TGTGCCAGCAGTGTAAACACTGAAGCTTTCTTT.